This TCR beta chain was sequenced in a study of a mutant IDH1 vaccine in newly diagnosed glioma (dated by TCRdb to the early 2020s). Looking at the study overall: In the chemotherapy-containing groups, vaccination started alongside temozolomide cycles, whereas in patients who had radiotherapy alone it started 4-6 weeks after radiotherapy. The week-35 safety follow-up was designated visit V12, and the week-47 end of study was designated visit V13. For exploratory analyses, about two dozen treated patients had longitudinal TCRB deep sequencing done wherever samples were available. Of the 32 patients who were treated, around 62% were male and around 38% were female, and the mean age was around 40 years. Prior to enrollment, standard therapy consisting of radiotherapy alone, temozolomide alone, or radiochemotherapy with temozolomide had been administered to patients, with the combination being received by most patients. Peripheral blood was drawn at six visits: V03 (baseline), V05, V07, V10, V12 and V13.

The library was generated by the immunoSEQ multiplex PCR assay. Following the manufacturer's protocol, the hsTCRB Kit was used to amplify rearranged TCR beta chain sequences. Sequencing of TCRB libraries was carried out on an Illumina MiSeq. Concerning the study's data processing: The kit vendor's proprietary platform handled demultiplexing, trimming and gene mapping. The clones in this table, taken by TCRdb from immuneACCESS, are in-frame only. Not every clone is retained; where verified, under half of the shortfall comes from an unresolved V gene, and the cause of the rest is unknown. Clone size and the V and J calls come from that table; the DNA yielded D and trimming. In this sample the table shows about 68,000 clones, less than 90% of which occur a single time. The leading ten clones occupy approximately 12% of the sample. To note about this clone: Its antigen is currently not known. No base quality information exists; no much larger clone differs at one position.

What the time point label conveys for this sample: week 35, safety follow-up. Each vaccine dose, consisting of 300 ug of a 20-mer mutant IDH1 peptide in Montanide, was administered subcutaneously with topical imiquimod. Across visits V03 through V10, patients got a total of eight vaccinations, given in weeks 1, 3, 5, 7, 11, 15, 19 and 23. Donors had newly diagnosed WHO grade 3 or 4 IDH1-mutant astrocytomas with loss of nuclear ATRX. The samples were drawn from NOA16, a multicentre, single-arm, open-label phase I trial in Germany that tested a mutant IDH1 peptide vaccine in humans for the first time. Genomic DNA for TCRB sequencing was extracted from EDTA blood using the DNeasy Blood and Tissue Kit. What the authors observed across the whole study: Pseudoprogression seemed to be unrelated to changes in the top peripheral T cell clonotypes found by TCRB sequencing. Selection of PBMC samples for TCRB deep sequencing was based on availability. It was noted by the authors that analyses of patient blood samples could not be reproduced owing to sample limitations. Vaccine-induced immune responses across multiple MHC alleles were detected in 90% to 95% of patients.

The sequencing used PBMCs, collected from a glioma patient whose treatment included an IDH1 peptide vaccine. This receptor was taken from a man aged 18-30 years with glioma.

In nucleotide form, the sequence is TGTGCCAGCAGGTGGGGGAATGAGCAGTTCTTC. Protein translation: CASRWGNEQFF. In this chain, TRBV27 is recombined with TRBJ2-1; the D call is tentative, TRBD1 or TRBD2, as each matches 5 bases. Spanning cysteine to phenylalanine, the CDR3 consists of 11 amino acids. The kept DNA is CDR3 alone, 33 bases in frame from the first base. V loses 6 bases, J loses 7 bases, and the germline ends lie 7 bases apart. Per the germline V gene (reference sequence), MNHEY is the CDR1 and SMNVEV is the CDR2.